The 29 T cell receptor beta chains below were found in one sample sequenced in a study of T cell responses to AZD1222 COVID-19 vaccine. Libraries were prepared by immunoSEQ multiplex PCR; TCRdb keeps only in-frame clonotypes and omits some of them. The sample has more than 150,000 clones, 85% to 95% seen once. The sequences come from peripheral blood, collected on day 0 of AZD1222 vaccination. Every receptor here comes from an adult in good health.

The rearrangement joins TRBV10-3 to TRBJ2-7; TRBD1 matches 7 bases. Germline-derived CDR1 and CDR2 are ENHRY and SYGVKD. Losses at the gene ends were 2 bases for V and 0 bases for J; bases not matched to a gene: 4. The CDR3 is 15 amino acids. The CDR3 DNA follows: TGTGCCATCAGTGAGATCAGGGACAGCTCCTACGAGCAGTACTTC. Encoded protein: CAISEIRDSSYEQYF.

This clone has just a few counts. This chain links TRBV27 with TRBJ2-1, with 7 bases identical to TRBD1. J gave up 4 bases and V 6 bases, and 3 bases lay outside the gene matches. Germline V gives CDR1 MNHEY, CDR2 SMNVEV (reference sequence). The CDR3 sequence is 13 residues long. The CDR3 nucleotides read TGTGCCAGCAGAGGGGGCGATTACAATGAGCAGTTCTTC. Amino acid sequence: CASRGGDYNEQFF.

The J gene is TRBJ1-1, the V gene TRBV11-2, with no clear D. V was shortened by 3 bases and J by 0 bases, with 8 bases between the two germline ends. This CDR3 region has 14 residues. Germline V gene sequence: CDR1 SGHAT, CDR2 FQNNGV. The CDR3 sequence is CASSFQVMNTEAFF. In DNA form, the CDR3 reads TGTGCCAGCAGCTTTCAGGTTATGAACACTGAAGCTTTCTTT.

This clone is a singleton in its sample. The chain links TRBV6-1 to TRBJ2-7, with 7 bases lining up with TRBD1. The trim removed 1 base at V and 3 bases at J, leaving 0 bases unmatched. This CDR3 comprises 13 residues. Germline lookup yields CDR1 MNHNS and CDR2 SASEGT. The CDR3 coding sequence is TGTGCCAGCAGTGAAGACAGGGGCTACGAGCAGTACTTC. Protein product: CASSEDRGYEQYF.

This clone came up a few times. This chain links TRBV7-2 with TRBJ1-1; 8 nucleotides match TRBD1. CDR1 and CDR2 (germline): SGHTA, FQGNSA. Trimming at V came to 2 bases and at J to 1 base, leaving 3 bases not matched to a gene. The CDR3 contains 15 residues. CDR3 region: CASSLSGTGNTEAFF. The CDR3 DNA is TGTGCCAGCAGCTTATCCGGGACAGGGAACACTGAAGCTTTCTTT.

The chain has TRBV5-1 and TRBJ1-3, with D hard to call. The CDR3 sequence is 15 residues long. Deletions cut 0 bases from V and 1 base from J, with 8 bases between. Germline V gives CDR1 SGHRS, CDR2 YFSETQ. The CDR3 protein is CASSLGGLSGNTIYF. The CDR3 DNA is TGCGCCAGCAGCTTGGGAGGTCTGTCTGGAAACACCATATATTTT.

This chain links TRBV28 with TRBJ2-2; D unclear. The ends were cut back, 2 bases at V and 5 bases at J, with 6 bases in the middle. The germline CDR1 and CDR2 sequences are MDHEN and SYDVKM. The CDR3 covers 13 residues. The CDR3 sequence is CASSLAGTGELFF. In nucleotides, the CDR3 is TGTGCCAGCAGTTTAGCAGGTACCGGGGAGCTGTTTTTT.

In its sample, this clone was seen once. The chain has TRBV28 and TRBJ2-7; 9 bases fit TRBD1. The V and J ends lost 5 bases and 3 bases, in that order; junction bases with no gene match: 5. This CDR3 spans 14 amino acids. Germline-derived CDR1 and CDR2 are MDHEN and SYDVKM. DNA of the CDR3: TGTGCCAGCAGTCCCGGGACAGGGTTCTACGAGCAGTACGTC. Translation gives CASSPGTGFYEQYV.

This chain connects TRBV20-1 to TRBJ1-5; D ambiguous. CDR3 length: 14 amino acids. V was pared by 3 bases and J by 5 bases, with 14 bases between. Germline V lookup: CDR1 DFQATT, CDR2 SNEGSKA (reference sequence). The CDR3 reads CSASSGESHQPQHF. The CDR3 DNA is TGCAGTGCTAGTAGCGGGGAATCGCATCAGCCCCAGCATTTT.

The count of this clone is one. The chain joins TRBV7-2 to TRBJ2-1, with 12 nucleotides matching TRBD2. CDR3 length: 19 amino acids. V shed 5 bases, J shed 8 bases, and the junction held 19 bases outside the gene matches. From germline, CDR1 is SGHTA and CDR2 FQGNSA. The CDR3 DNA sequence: TGTGCCAGCAGCCCTGGCACCATCCTAGCGGGAGGGCGGCTCTATGAGCAGTTCTTC. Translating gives CASSPGTILAGGRLYEQFF.

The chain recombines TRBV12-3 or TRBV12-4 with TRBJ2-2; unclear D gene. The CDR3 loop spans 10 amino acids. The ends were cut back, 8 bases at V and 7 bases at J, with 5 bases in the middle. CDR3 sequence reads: CASADGELFF. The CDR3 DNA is TGTGCCAGCGCTGACGGGGAGCTGTTTTTT.

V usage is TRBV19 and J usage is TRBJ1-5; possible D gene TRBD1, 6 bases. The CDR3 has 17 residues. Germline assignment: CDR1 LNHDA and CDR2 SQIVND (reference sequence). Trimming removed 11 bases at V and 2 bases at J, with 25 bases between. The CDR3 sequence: CACRGGPSEAGNQPQHF. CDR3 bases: TGTGCCTGTCGGGGGGGGCCATCAGAGGCGGGCAATCAGCCCCAGCATTTT.

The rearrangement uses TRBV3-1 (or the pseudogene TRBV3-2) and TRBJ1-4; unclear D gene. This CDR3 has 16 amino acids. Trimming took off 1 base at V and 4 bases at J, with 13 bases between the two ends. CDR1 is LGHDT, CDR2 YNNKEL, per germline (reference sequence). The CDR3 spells CASSQAEKVLNEKLFF. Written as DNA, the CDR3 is TGTGCCAGCAGCCAAGCGGAAAAGGTTCTTAATGAAAAACTGTTTTTT.

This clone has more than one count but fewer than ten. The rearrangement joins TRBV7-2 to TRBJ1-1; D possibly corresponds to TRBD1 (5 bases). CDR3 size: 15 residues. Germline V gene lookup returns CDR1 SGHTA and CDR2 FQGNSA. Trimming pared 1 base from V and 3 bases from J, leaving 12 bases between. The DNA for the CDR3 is TGTGCCAGCAGCTTAGTAGGGGCGTTGGACACTGAAGCTTTCTTT. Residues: CASSLVGALDTEAFF.

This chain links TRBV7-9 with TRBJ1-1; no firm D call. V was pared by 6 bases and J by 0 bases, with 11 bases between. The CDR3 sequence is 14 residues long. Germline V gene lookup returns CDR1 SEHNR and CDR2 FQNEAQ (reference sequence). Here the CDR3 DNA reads TGTGCCAGCAGATTGGGCAGTTTGAACACTGAAGCTTTCTTT. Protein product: CASRLGSLNTEAFF. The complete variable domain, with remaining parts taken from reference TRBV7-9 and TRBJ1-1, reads DTGVSQNPRHKITKRGQNVTFRCDPISEHNRLYWYRQTLGQGPEFLTYFQNEAQLEKSRLLSDRFSAERPKGSFSTLEIQRTEQGDSAMYLCASRLGSLNTEAFFGQGTRLTVV.

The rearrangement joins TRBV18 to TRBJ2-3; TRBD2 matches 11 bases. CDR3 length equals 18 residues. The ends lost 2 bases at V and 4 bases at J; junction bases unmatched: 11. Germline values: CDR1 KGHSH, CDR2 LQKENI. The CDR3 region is CASSPSRVLAGGADTQYF. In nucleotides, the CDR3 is TGTGCCAGCTCACCATCTCGGGTGCTAGCGGGAGGCGCAGATACGCAGTATTTT.

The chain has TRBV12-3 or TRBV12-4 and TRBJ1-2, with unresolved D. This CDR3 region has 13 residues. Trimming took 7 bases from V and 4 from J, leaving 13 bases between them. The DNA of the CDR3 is TGTGCCAGCACCCTACAGAGAACCTATGGCTACACCTTC. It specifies CASTLQRTYGYTF.

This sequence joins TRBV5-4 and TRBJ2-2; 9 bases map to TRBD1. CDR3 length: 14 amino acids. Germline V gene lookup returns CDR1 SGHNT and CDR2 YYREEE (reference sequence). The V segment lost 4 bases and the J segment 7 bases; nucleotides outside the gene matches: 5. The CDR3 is CASSLQGAGGELFF. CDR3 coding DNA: TGTGCCAGCAGCCTACAGGGGGCTGGCGGGGAGCTGTTTTTT.

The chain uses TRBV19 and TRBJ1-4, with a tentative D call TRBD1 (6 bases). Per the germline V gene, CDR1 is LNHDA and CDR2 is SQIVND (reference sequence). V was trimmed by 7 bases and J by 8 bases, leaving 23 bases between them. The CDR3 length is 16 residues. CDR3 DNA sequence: TGTGCCAGTACCAAGCCGACGGGGGGCCGGAGCGAAAAACTGTTTTTT. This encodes CASTKPTGGRSEKLFF.

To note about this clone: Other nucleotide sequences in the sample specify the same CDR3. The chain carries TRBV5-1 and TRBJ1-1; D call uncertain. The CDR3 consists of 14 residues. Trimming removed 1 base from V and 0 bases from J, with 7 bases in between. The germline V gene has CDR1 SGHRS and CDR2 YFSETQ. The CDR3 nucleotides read TGCGCCAGCAGCTTGACGGGGATGAACACTGAAGCTTTCTTT. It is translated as CASSLTGMNTEAFF.

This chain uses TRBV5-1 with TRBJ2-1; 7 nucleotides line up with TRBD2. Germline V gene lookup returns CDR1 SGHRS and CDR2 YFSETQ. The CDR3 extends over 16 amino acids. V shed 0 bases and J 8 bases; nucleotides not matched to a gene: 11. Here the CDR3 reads CASSLANSGKRDEQFF. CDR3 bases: TGCGCCAGCAGCTTGGCTAACAGCGGGAAAAGGGATGAGCAGTTCTTC.

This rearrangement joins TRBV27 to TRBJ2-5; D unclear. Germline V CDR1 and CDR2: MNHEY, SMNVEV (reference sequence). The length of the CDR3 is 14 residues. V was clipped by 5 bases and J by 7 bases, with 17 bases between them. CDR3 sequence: CASSPQSFSGTQYF. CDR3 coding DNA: TGTGCCAGCAGTCCCCAATCTTTTTCTGGGACCCAGTACTTC.

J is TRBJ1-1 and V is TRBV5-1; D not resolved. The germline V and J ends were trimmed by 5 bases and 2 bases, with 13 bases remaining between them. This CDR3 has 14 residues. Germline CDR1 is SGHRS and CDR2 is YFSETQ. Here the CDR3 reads CASRSNGDNTEAFF. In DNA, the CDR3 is TGCGCCAGCAGGTCAAATGGGGATAACACTGAAGCTTTCTTT.

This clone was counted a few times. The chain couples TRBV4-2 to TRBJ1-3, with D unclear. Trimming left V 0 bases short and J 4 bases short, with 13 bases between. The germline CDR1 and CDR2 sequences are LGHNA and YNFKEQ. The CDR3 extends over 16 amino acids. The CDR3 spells CASSQEREAPGNTIYF. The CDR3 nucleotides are TGTGCCAGCAGCCAAGAGAGAGAGGCTCCCGGAAACACCATATATTTT.

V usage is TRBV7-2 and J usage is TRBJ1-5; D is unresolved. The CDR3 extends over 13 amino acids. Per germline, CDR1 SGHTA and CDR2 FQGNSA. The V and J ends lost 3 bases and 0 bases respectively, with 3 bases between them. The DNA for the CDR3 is TGTGCCAGCAGCTTCAATAGCAATCAGCCCCAGCATTTT. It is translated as CASSFNSNQPQHF.

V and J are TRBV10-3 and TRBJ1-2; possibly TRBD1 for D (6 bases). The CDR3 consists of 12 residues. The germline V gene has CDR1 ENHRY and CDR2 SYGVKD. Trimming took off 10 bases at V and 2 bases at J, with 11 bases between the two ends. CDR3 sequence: CATEGGNYGYTF. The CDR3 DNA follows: TGTGCCACCGAGGGGGGGAACTATGGCTACACCTTC.

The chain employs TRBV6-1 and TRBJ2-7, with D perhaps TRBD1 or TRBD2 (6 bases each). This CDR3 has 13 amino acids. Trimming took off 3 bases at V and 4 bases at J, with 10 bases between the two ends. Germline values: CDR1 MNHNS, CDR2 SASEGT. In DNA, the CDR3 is TGTGCCAGCAGTGAGGGGGGCAGATACGAGCAGTACTTC. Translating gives CASSEGGRYEQYF.

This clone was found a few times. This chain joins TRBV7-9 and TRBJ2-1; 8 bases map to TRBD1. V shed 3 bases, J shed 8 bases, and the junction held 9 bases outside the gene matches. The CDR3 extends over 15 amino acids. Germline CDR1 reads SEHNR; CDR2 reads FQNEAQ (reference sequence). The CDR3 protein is CASSFGQGAADEQFF. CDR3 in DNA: TGTGCCAGCAGCTTTGGGCAGGGGGCGGCGGATGAGCAGTTCTTC.

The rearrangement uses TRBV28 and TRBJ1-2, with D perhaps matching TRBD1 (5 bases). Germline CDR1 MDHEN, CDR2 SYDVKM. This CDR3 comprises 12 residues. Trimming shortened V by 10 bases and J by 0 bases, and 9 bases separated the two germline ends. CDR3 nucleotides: TGTGCCACCTCGGGGGCTAACTATGGCTACACCTTC. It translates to CATSGANYGYTF.